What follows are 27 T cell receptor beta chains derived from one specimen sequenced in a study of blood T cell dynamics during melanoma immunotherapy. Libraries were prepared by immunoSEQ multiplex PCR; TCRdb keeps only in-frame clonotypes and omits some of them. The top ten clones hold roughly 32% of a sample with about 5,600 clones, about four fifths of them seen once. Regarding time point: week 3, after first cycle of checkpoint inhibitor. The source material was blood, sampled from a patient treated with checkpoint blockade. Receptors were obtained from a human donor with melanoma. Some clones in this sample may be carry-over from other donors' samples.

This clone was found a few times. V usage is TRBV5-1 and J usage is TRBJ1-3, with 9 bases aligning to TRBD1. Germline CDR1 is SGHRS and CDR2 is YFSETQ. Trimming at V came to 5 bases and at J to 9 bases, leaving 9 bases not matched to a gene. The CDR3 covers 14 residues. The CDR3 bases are TGCGCCAGCAGGGGGGACAGGGCCGGGGGCACCATATATTTT. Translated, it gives CASRGDRAGGTIYF.

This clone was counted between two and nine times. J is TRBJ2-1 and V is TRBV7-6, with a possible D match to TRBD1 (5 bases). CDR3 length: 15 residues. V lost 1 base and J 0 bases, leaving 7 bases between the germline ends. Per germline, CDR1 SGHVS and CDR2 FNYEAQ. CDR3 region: CASSLGDSSYNEQFF. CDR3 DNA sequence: TGTGCCAGCAGCTTAGGCGACAGCTCCTACAATGAGCAGTTCTTC.

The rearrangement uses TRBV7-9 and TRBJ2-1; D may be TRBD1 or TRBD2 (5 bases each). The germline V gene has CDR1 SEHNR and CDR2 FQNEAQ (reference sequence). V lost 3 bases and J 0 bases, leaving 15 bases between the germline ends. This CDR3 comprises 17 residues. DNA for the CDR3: TGTGCCAGCAGCTTGTACTCTGGGACGGTCTCCTACAATGAGCAGTTCTTC. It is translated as CASSLYSGTVSYNEQFF.

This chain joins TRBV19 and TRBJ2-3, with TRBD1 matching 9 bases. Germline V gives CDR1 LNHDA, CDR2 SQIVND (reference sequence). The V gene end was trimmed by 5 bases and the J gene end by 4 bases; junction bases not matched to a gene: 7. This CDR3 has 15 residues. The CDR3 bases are TGTGCCAGTAGTGGTGGGACAGGGAAAGCAGATACGCAGTATTTT. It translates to CASSGGTGKADTQYF.

The CDR3 nucleotides read TGCGCCAGCAGCTTAGGGACAGCTAACTATGGCTACACCTTC. It translates to CASSLGTANYGYTF. V and J are TRBV5-1 and TRBJ1-2; TRBD1 matches at 7 bases. The CDR3 length is 14 residues. V gave up 2 bases and J gave up 0 bases; unmatched junction bases: 1. Germline V gene lookup returns CDR1 SGHRS and CDR2 YFSETQ.

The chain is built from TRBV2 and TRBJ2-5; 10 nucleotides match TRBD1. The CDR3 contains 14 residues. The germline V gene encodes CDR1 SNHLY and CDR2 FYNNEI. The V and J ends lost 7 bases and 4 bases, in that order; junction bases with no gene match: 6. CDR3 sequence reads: CASNRDRGGETQYF. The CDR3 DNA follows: TGTGCCAGCAACCGGGACAGGGGTGGAGAGACCCAGTACTTC.

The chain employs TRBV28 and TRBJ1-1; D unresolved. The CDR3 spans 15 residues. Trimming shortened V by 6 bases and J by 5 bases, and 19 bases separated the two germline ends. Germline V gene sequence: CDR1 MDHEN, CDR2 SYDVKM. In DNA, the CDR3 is TGTGCCAGCAGCCTCCACCACTCGGTTGGGACTGAAGCTTTCTTT. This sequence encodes CASSLHHSVGTEAFF.

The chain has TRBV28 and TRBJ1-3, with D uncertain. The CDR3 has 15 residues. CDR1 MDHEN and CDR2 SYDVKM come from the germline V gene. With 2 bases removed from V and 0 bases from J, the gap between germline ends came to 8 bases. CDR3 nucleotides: TGTGCCAGCAGTTTACACAATCTCTCTGGAAACACCATATATTTT. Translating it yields CASSLHNLSGNTIYF.

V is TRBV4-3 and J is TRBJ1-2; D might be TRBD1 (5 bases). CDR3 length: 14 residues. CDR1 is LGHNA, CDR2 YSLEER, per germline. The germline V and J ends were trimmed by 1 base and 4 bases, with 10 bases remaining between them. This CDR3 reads CASSQVSGIYGYTF. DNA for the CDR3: TGCGCCAGCAGCCAAGTCTCAGGGATCTATGGCTACACCTTC.

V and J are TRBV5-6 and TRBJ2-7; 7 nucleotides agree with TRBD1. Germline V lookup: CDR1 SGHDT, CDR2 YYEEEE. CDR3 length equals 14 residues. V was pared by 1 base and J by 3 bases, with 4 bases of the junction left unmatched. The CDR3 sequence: CASSLTGVLYEQYF. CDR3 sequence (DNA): TGTGCCAGCAGCTTGACAGGGGTCCTCTACGAGCAGTACTTC.

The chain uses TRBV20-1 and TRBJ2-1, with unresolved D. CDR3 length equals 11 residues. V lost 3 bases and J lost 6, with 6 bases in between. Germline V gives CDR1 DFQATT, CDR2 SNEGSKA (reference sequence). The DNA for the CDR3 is TGCAGTGCTAGTCAGAGCAATGAGCAGTTCTTC. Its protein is CSASQSNEQFF.

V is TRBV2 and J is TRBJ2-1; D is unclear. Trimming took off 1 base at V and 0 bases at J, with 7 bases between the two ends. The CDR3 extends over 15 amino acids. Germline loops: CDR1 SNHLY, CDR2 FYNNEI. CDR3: CASSEEGDSYNEQFF. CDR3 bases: TGTGCCAGCAGTGAAGAGGGCGACTCCTACAATGAGCAGTTCTTC.

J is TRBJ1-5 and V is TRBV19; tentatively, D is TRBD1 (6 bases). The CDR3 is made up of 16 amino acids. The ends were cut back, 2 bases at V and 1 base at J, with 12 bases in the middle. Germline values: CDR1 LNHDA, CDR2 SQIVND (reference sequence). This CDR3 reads CASSITLQGSNQPQHF. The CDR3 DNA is TGTGCCAGTAGTATAACCCTCCAGGGGAGCAATCAGCCCCAGCATTTT.

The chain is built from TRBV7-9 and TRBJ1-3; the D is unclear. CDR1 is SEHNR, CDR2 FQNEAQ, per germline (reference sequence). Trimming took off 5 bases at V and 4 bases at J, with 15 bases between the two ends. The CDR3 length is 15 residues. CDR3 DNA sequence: TGTGCCAGCAGCAGGCTTAGAGATGGGGGAAACACCATATATTTT. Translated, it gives CASSRLRDGGNTIYF.

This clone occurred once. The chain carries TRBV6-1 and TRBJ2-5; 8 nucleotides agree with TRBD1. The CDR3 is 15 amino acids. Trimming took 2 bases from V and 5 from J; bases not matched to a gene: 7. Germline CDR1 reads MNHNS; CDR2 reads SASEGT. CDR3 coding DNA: TGTGCCAGCAGTGAATCGAGGACAGGGTCGGAGACCCAGTACTTC. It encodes CASSESRTGSETQYF.

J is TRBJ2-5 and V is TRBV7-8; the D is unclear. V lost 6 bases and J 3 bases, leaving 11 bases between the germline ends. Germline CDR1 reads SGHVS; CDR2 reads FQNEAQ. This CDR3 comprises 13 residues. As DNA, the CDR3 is TGTGCCAGCAGTTTTGACTTGAAAGAGACCCAGTACTTC. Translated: CASSFDLKETQYF.

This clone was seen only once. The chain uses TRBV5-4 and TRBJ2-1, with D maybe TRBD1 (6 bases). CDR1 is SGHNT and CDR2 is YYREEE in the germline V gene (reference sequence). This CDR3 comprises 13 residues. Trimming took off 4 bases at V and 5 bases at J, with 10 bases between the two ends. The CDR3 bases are TGTGCCAGCAGCCGGGACACGAACAATGAGCAGTTCTTC. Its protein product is CASSRDTNNEQFF.

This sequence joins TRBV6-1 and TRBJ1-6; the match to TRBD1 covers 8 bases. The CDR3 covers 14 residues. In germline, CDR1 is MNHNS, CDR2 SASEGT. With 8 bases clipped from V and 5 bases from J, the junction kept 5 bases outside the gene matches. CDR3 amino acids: CASPPDRDNSPLHF. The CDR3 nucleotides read TGTGCCAGCCCCCCGGACAGGGATAATTCACCCCTCCACTTT.

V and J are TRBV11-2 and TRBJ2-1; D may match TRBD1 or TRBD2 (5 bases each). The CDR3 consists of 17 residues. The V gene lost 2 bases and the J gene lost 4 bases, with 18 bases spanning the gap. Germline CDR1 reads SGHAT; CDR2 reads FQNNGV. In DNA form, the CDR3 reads TGTGCCAGCAGCTTAACCGGGCCCGGGACGGGGTACAATGAGCAGTTCTTC. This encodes CASSLTGPGTGYNEQFF.

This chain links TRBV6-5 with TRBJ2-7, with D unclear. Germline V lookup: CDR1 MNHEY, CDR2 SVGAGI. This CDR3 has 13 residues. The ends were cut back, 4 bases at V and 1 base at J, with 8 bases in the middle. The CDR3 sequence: CASSLGNSYEQYF. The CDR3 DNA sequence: TGTGCCAGCAGTTTAGGGAATTCCTACGAGCAGTACTTC.

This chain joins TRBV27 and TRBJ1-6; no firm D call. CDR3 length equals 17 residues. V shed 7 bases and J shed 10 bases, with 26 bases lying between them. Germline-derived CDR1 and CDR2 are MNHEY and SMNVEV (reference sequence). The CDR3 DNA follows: TGTGCCAGCACCCCAATTACCGGGTTTACAGATGGATCACCCCTCCACTTT. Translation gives CASTPITGFTDGSPLHF.

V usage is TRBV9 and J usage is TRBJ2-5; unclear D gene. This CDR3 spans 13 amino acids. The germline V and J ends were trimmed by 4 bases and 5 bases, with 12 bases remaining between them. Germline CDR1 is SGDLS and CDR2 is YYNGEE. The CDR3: CASSSRMGETQYF. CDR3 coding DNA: TGTGCCAGCAGCTCGAGGATGGGGGAGACCCAGTACTTC. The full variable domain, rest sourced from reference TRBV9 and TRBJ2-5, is DSGVTQTPKHLITATGQRVTLRCSPRSGDLSVYWYQQSLDQGLQFLIQYYNGEERAKGNILERFSAQQFPDLHSELNLSSLELGDSALYFCASSSRMGETQYFGPGTRLLVL.

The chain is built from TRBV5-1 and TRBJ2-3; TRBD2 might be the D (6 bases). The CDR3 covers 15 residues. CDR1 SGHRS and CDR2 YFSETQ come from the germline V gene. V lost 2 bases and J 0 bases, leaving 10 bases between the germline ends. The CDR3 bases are TGCGCCAGCAGCTTAGCGGGTACTAGCACAGATACGCAGTATTTT. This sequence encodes CASSLAGTSTDTQYF.

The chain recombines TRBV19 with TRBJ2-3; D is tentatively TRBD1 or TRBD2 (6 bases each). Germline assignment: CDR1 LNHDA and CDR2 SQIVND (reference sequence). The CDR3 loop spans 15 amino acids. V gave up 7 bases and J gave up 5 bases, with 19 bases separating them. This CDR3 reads CASKSTGALIDTQYF. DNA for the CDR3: TGTGCCAGTAAAAGTACGGGGGCTCTAATAGATACGCAGTATTTT.

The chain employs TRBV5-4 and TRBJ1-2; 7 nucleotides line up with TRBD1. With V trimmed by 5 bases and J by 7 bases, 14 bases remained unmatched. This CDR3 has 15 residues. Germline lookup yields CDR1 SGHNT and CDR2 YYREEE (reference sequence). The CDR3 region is CASRSPGGARGGYTF. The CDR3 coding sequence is TGTGCCAGCAGGAGTCCAGGGGGGGCAAGGGGTGGCTACACCTTC.

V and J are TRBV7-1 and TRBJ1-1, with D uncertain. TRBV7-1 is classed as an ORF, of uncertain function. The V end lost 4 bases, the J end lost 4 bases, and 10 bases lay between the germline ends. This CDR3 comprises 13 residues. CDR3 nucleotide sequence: TGTGCCAGCAGCTTAAATGAGCCCACTGAAGCTTTCTTT. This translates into CASSLNEPTEAFF.

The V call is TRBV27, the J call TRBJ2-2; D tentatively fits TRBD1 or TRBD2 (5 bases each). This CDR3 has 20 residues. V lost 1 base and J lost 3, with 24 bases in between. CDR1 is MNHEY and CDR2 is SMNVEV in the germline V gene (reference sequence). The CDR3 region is CASSLWAMESAGAHTGELFF. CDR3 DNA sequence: TGTGCCAGCAGTTTATGGGCCATGGAGAGTGCCGGGGCCCACACCGGGGAGCTGTTTTTT.